The 29 T cell receptor beta chains given below trace back to one sample, sequenced in a study of T cell responses to AZD1222 COVID-19 vaccine. Repertoires were generated with immunoSEQ multiplex PCR, while TCRdb's copy carries only in-frame clones and drops some. Of some 120,000 clones in the sample, about 92% were seen once. Sequenced material: peripheral blood, taken on day 0 of AZD1222 vaccination. These receptors were collected from an adult in good health.

The chain carries TRBV7-9 and TRBJ1-1; 8 nucleotides line up with TRBD1. V shed 1 base, J shed 4 bases, and the junction held 5 bases outside the gene matches. Germline assignment: CDR1 SEHNR and CDR2 FQNEAQ (reference sequence). This CDR3 contains 15 residues. This chain's CDR3 is CASSLDQGARTEAFF. The CDR3 DNA is TGTGCCAGCAGCTTAGATCAGGGGGCGCGCACTGAAGCTTTCTTT.

The chain employs TRBV27 and TRBJ1-1; D possibly corresponds to TRBD1 (5 bases). V lost 2 bases to trimming and J lost 3 bases, with 13 bases between them. Germline loops: CDR1 MNHEY, CDR2 SMNVEV (reference sequence). This CDR3 comprises 15 residues. The chain's CDR3 is CASSLAPGGDTEAFF. The CDR3 DNA follows: TGTGCCAGCAGTTTAGCCCCGGGAGGGGACACTGAAGCTTTCTTT.

The chain carries TRBV20-1 and TRBJ1-5; D may be TRBD1 (5 bases). The CDR3 length is 13 residues. CDR1 and CDR2 from the germline V gene are DFQATT and SNEGSKA (reference sequence). The V end was cut by 3 bases, the J end by 6 bases, with 12 bases between. CDR3 DNA: TGCAGTGCTAGTGGGGGGGGAGCTCAGCCCCAGCATTTT. This sequence encodes CSASGGGAQPQHF.

V usage is TRBV7-9 and J usage is TRBJ2-5, with 9 bases lining up with TRBD2. Germline CDR1 reads SEHNR; CDR2 reads FQNEAQ (reference sequence). The CDR3 is 16 residues long. The V segment lost 1 base and the J segment 3 bases; nucleotides outside the gene matches: 6. CDR3 nucleotide sequence: TGTGCCAGCAGCTTAGGTGGGGCGGGAGGGGAAGAGACCCAGTACTTC. Translating it yields CASSLGGAGGEETQYF.

V usage is TRBV5-1 and J usage is TRBJ2-5; D call uncertain. Deletions cut 2 bases from V and 4 bases from J, with 9 bases between. This CDR3 comprises 13 residues. Germline CDR1 reads SGHRS; CDR2 reads YFSETQ. CDR3 nucleotides: TGCGCCAGCAGCTTTAAACCACTAGAGACCCAGTACTTC. It yields the protein CASSFKPLETQYF.

This chain uses TRBV12-5 with TRBJ2-1; TRBD2 matches at 7 bases. V gave up 2 bases and J gave up 2 bases; unmatched junction bases: 12. The CDR3 sequence is 18 residues long. Germline V gene sequence: CDR1 LGHNT, CDR2 FRNRAP. Written as DNA, the CDR3 is TGTGCTAGTGGTTTGAGTTTAGGATCTAGCGGAACCTACAATGAGCAGTTCTTC. The encoded protein is CASGLSLGSSGTYNEQFF.

This chain joins TRBV11-2 and TRBJ1-1, with 7 bases that match TRBD1. This CDR3 comprises 18 residues. The V gene end was trimmed by 5 bases and the J gene end by 3 bases; junction bases not matched to a gene: 18. From germline, CDR1 is SGHAT and CDR2 FQNNGV. The CDR3 DNA follows: TGTGCCAGCAGCGATCGCGGTAGCTACAGGGGTTCGGACACTGAAGCTTTCTTT. This translates into CASSDRGSYRGSDTEAFF. The full variable domain, completed using reference TRBV11-2 and TRBJ1-1, is EAGVAQSPRYKIIEKRQSVAFWCNPISGHATLYWYQQILGQGPKLLIQFQNNGVVDDSQLPKDRFSAERLKGVDSTLKIQPAKLEDSAVYLCASSDRGSYRGSDTEAFFGQGTRLTVV.

In its sample, this clone was seen once. The chain uses TRBV5-1 and TRBJ1-2, with TRBD1 matching 10 bases. The CDR3 totals 15 residues. Trimming cost V 4 bases and J 2 bases; bases outside gene matches: 5. Looked up from germline, CDR1 is SGHRS and CDR2 is YFSETQ. The CDR3: CASSAPGQGNYGYTF. The CDR3 region has the DNA TGCGCCAGCAGCGCACCGGGACAGGGGAACTATGGCTACACCTTC. Full variable domain (remainder filled in from reference TRBV5-1 and TRBJ1-2): KAGVTQTPRYLIKTRGQQVTLSCSPISGHRSVSWYQQTPGQGLQFLFEYFSETQRNKGNFPGRFSGRQFSNSRSEMNVSTLELGDSALYLCASSAPGQGNYGYTFGSGTRLTVV.

V gene TRBV27 combines with J gene TRBJ2-2, with D tentatively TRBD2 (5 bases). V lost 4 bases and J lost 5, with 17 bases in between. Germline-derived CDR1 and CDR2 are MNHEY and SMNVEV (reference sequence). The CDR3 consists of 16 residues. This CDR3 is CASSSPLRAPTGELFF. CDR3 nucleotides: TGTGCCAGCAGTTCCCCTTTGAGGGCCCCGACCGGGGAGCTGTTTTTT.

V and J are TRBV13 and TRBJ1-1; unclear D gene. Trimming took off 5 bases at V and 0 bases at J, with 7 bases between the two ends. CDR1 PRHDT and CDR2 FYEKMQ come from the germline V gene (reference sequence). The CDR3 is 13 residues long. The CDR3 protein is CASSAEMNTEAFF. The CDR3 DNA reads TGTGCCAGCAGCGCGGAAATGAACACTGAAGCTTTCTTT.

This sequence joins TRBV5-8 and TRBJ2-3; D is undetermined. Deletions cut 0 bases from V and 0 bases from J, with 8 bases between. CDR3 size: 15 residues. Germline values: CDR1 SGHTS, CDR2 YDEGEE. CDR3 nucleotides: TGTGCCAGCAGCTTGGGTGGCACTAGCACAGATACGCAGTATTTT. Protein sequence: CASSLGGTSTDTQYF.

V usage is TRBV6-5 and J usage is TRBJ2-7; no firm D call. The germline gives CDR1 MNHEY, CDR2 SVGAGI. This CDR3 comprises 13 residues. Trimming pared 2 bases from V and 2 bases from J, leaving 7 bases between. The CDR3 DNA is TGTGCCAGCAGTTACCGCAAGGCCTACGAGCAGTACTTC. This translates into CASSYRKAYEQYF.

The chain uses TRBV10-2 and TRBJ1-5, with TRBD1 matching 8 bases. CDR1 and CDR2 from the germline V gene are WSHSY and SAAADI. The CDR3 is 16 amino acids. The V and J ends lost 2 bases and 7 bases, in that order; junction bases with no gene match: 10. The CDR3 is CASSERWSGGLQPQHF. The DNA of the CDR3 is TGCGCCAGCAGTGAGCGGTGGTCAGGGGGCCTCCAGCCCCAGCATTTT.

The chain uses TRBV7-9 and TRBJ2-1; TRBD1 is a possible D gene (5 bases). The ends were cut back, 4 bases at V and 5 bases at J, with 21 bases in the middle. The germline CDR1 and CDR2 sequences are SEHNR and FQNEAQ (reference sequence). This CDR3 is 17 amino acids long. The CDR3 nucleotides read TGTGCCAGCAGCTCGCCCCTGGACATGCTGACCGACAATGAGCAGTTCTTC. It translates to CASSSPLDMLTDNEQFF.

V is TRBV19 and J is TRBJ1-6, with 7 nucleotides matching TRBD1. J was trimmed by 10 bases and V by 6 bases; bases with no gene match: 12. Looked up from germline, CDR1 is LNHDA and CDR2 is SQIVND (reference sequence). The CDR3 is 15 residues long. CDR3 residues: CASRSGTTGVSPLHF. The CDR3 DNA follows: TGTGCCAGTAGGTCGGGAACAACAGGGGTATCACCCCTCCACTTT.

The chain employs TRBV7-2 and TRBJ2-5; D is ambiguous. CDR1 is SGHTA and CDR2 is FQGNSA in the germline V gene. This CDR3 comprises 14 residues. The V gene lost 6 bases and the J gene lost 5 bases, with 16 bases spanning the gap. CDR3 nucleotides: TGTGCCAGCAGTCCGACGTGGGGTCGGGAGACCCAGTACTTC. It yields the protein CASSPTWGRETQYF.

The chain couples TRBV9 to TRBJ2-1; weak D call: TRBD1 (6 bases). There are 14 residues in the CDR3. Between the trimmed V and J ends, which lost 2 bases and 4 bases, there was a span of 10 bases. Germline CDR1 SGDLS, CDR2 YYNGEE. CDR3 DNA: TGTGCCAGCAGCGTCCGGACAGAGTACAATGAGCAGTTCTTC. Amino acids: CASSVRTEYNEQFF.

V gene TRBV4-2 combines with J gene TRBJ1-4; 8 nucleotides line up with TRBD1. V was clipped by 1 base and J by 4 bases; unmatched bases: 14. Germline V gene sequence: CDR1 LGHNA, CDR2 YNFKEQ. The CDR3 totals 19 residues. In nucleotides, the CDR3 is TGTGCCAGCAGCCAAGTGAATTGGGAACAGGGGGACGGTAATGAAAAACTGTTTTTT. Protein sequence: CASSQVNWEQGDGNEKLFF.

This clone came up a few times. This chain joins TRBV28 and TRBJ2-6; possible D gene TRBD2, 6 bases. Per germline, CDR1 MDHEN and CDR2 SYDVKM. With 7 bases removed from V and 1 base from J, the gap between germline ends came to 17 bases. There are 17 residues in the CDR3. The CDR3 coding sequence is TGTGCCAGCACCCTATCAGCAGGGACTTCTGGGGCCAACGTCCTGACTTTC. Its protein is CASTLSAGTSGANVLTF.

V is TRBV11-2 and J is TRBJ2-7; TRBD1 is a possible D gene (6 bases). The CDR3 consists of 14 residues. V dropped 5 bases and J dropped 5 bases, with 16 bases sitting between them. The germline V gene encodes CDR1 SGHAT and CDR2 FQNNGV. Written as DNA, the CDR3 is TGTGCCAGCAGCCCAGTGGACAGCCCACACGAGCAGTACTTC. This sequence encodes CASSPVDSPHEQYF. The full variable domain, in which reference TRBV11-2 and TRBJ2-7 provide the parts outside the CDR3, is EAGVAQSPRYKIIEKRQSVAFWCNPISGHATLYWYQQILGQGPKLLIQFQNNGVVDDSQLPKDRFSAERLKGVDSTLKIQPAKLEDSAVYLCASSPVDSPHEQYFGPGTRLTVT.

This clone was observed once. The chain is built from TRBV12-3 or TRBV12-4 and TRBJ2-5, with a possible D match to TRBD1 (5 bases). This CDR3 has 12 amino acids. Deletions cut 7 bases from V and 7 bases from J, with 13 bases between. CDR3 sequence reads: CASTKGSGTQYF. DNA for the CDR3: TGTGCCAGCACTAAGGGGTCGGGGACCCAGTACTTC.

This clone was observed once. The chain couples TRBV5-4 to TRBJ2-1; D may be TRBD1 (7 bases). Germline CDR1 reads SGHNT; CDR2 reads YYREEE (reference sequence). The CDR3 spans 17 residues. Trimming took off 0 bases at V and 1 base at J, with 14 bases between the two ends. CDR3 nucleotides: TGTGCCAGCAGCTTGGGGGCCAGGGGGACTTCCTACAATGAGCAGTTCTTC. This gives the protein CASSLGARGTSYNEQFF.

V usage is TRBV27 and J usage is TRBJ1-1, with D maybe TRBD1 (5 bases). The V gene lost 3 bases and the J gene lost 1 base, with 15 bases spanning the gap. This CDR3 has 16 amino acids. CDR1 MNHEY and CDR2 SMNVEV come from the germline V gene (reference sequence). CDR3 bases: TGTGCCAGCAGTTTTTCCCTGGGGGGATCGAACACTGAAGCTTTCTTT. This sequence encodes CASSFSLGGSNTEAFF.

The chain recombines TRBV19 with TRBJ1-1, with unresolved D. CDR1 LNHDA and CDR2 SQIVND come from the germline V gene (reference sequence). CDR3 length equals 14 residues. The V and J ends lost 3 bases and 4 bases respectively, with 12 bases between them. CDR3 residues: CASSIGGAGTEAFF. The DNA of the CDR3 is TGTGCCAGTAGTATCGGCGGAGCGGGCACTGAAGCTTTCTTT.

The chain carries TRBV5-1 and TRBJ1-1; D uncertain. The germline CDR1 and CDR2 sequences are SGHRS and YFSETQ. The CDR3 has 13 amino acids. Trimming cost V 5 bases and J 4 bases, with 12 bases left between them. CDR3 residues: CASRSEPSTEAFF. The CDR3 DNA reads TGCGCCAGCAGATCAGAACCTTCCACTGAAGCTTTCTTT. Looking up the rest from reference TRBV5-1 and TRBJ1-1 gives the full variable domain: KAGVTQTPRYLIKTRGQQVTLSCSPISGHRSVSWYQQTPGQGLQFLFEYFSETQRNKGNFPGRFSGRQFSNSRSEMNVSTLELGDSALYLCASRSEPSTEAFFGQGTRLTVV.

This chain uses TRBV6-5 with TRBJ1-1, with 8 bases lining up with TRBD1. Germline assignment: CDR1 MNHEY and CDR2 SVGAGI. This CDR3 has 14 amino acids. Trimming at V came to 7 bases and at J to 6 bases, leaving 10 bases not matched to a gene. CDR3 residues: CASIPGGNKPEAFF. In nucleotides, the CDR3 is TGTGCCAGCATCCCAGGGGGCAACAAGCCTGAAGCTTTCTTT.

V is TRBV13 and J is TRBJ2-3; TRBD2 aligns across 9 bases. With V trimmed by 2 bases and J by 5 bases, 8 bases remained unmatched. The CDR3 loop spans 16 amino acids. The V gene's germline CDR1 is PRHDT and CDR2 FYEKMQ (reference sequence). CDR3 sequence: CASSLRGGRDIDTQYF. CDR3 bases: TGTGCCAGCAGCTTACGTGGCGGGAGGGATATAGATACGCAGTATTTT.

This clone was seen once. The chain combines TRBV19 with TRBJ1-2; 8 nucleotides line up with TRBD1. Per the germline V gene, CDR1 is LNHDA and CDR2 is SQIVND (reference sequence). Losses at the gene ends were 2 bases for V and 4 bases for J; bases not matched to a gene: 6. The CDR3 is made up of 15 amino acids. The CDR3: CASSIPRDRSYGYTF. The CDR3 DNA sequence: TGTGCCAGTAGTATACCCCGGGACAGGAGCTATGGCTACACCTTC.

V is TRBV5-1 and J is TRBJ1-3, with D uncertain. The length of the CDR3 is 15 residues. Trimming left V 0 bases short and J 0 bases short, with 7 bases between. Germline CDR1 reads SGHRS; CDR2 reads YFSETQ. CDR3 bases: TGCGCCAGCAGCTTGGACGGAAACTCTGGAAACACCATATATTTT. Translated: CASSLDGNSGNTIYF. Variable domain in full (rest from reference TRBV5-1 and TRBJ1-3): KAGVTQTPRYLIKTRGQQVTLSCSPISGHRSVSWYQQTPGQGLQFLFEYFSETQRNKGNFPGRFSGRQFSNSRSEMNVSTLELGDSALYLCASSLDGNSGNTIYFGEGSWLTVV.